This T cell receptor (beta chain) derives from a study of blood T cell repertoires in COVID-19. Background on the study: Samples taken during acute and convalescent COVID-19 were collected in the United States, Italy and Spain. Sources were T cells, B-cell-depleted T cells, or PBMCs; the material itself was cDNA or gDNA.

The V and J ends lost 7 bases and 3 bases respectively, with 19 bases between them. CDR1 is SGHAT, CDR2 FQNNGV, per germline. CDR3 length: 15 amino acids. Methods used by the authors: Reference gene primer amplification yielded estimated nucleated cell counts. The data were produced by immunoSEQ multiplex PCR, yet TCRdb's version contains in-frame clones alone and is incomplete. V, J and clone size are taken as reported in that table, and D and trimming were inferred from the DNA itself. The table records approximately 83,000 clones, around 79% of them present only once. The clonotype originates from a woman aged 80 or over with acute or convalescent COVID-19. The specimen was peripheral blood. V gene TRBV11-2 combines with J gene TRBJ2-7; D may be TRBD2 (6 bases). The CDR3 is CASTHPRGSVYEQYF. The CDR3 DNA reads as TGTGCCAGCACCCACCCGCGGGGAAGCGTCTACGAGCAGTACTTC. The variable domain in full, completed from reference TRBV11-2 and TRBJ2-7, reads EAGVAQSPRYKIIEKRQSVAFWCNPISGHATLYWYQQILGQGPKLLIQFQNNGVVDDSQLPKDRFSAERLKGVDSTLKIQPAKLEDSAVYLCASTHPRGSVYEQYFGPGTRLTVT.